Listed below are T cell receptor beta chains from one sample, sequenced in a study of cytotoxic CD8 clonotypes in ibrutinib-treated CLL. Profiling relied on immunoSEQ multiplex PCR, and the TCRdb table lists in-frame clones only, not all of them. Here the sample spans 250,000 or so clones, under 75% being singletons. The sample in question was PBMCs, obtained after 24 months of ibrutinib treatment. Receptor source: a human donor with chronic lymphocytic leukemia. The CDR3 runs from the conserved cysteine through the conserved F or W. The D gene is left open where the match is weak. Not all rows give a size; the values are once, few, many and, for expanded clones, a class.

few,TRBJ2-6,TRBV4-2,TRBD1,CASSPQGAGANVLTF,TGTGCCAGCAGCCCGCAGGGGGCTGGGGCCAACGTCCTGACTTTC
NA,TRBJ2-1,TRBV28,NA,CASSPGRKQFF,TGTGCCAGCAGTCCCGGTCGCAAGCAGTTCTTC
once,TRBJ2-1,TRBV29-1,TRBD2,CSVEDLSSGEYNEQFF,TGCAGCGTTGAAGATCTTTCTAGCGGGGAGTACAATGAGCAGTTCTTC
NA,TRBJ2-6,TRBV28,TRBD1,CASRPGQGISGANVLTF,TGTGCCAGCAGGCCGGGACAGGGAATCTCTGGGGCCAACGTCCTGACTTTC
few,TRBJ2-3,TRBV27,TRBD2,CASFRLAGHTDTQYF,TGTGCCAGCTTTAGACTAGCGGGGCACACAGATACGCAGTATTTT
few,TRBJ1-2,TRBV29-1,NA,CSVPRWGGYTF,TGCAGCGTCCCGAGGTGGGGTGGCTACACCTTC
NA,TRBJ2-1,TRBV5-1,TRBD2,CASSPPIAGGPHEQFF,TGCGCCAGCAGCCCACCTATAGCGGGAGGGCCACATGAGCAGTTCTTC
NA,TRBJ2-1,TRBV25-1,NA,CASTRGTYNEQFF,TGTGCCAGCACTCGCGGGACCTACAATGAGCAGTTCTTC
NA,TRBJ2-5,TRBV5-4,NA,CASSLYHQETQYF,TGTGCCAGCAGCTTGTACCACCAAGAGACCCAGTACTTC
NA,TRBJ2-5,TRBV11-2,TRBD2,CASSPGTSGGKTQYF,TGTGCCAGCAGCCCCGGGACTAGCGGTGGAAAGACCCAGTACTTC
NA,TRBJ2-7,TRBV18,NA,CASSPWAGEGEQYF,TGTGCCAGCTCACCATGGGCAGGGGAGGGCGAGCAGTACTTC
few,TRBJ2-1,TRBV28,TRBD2,CASSFDSGSYNEQFF,TGTGCCAGCAGTTTCGATAGCGGGAGCTACAATGAGCAGTTCTTC
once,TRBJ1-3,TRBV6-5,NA,CASGAGSVSGNTIYF,TGTGCCAGCGGAGCTGGGTCGGTCTCTGGAAACACCATATATTTT
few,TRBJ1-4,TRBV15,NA,CATRQDPRDEKLFF,TGTGCCACCAGACAGGACCCCCGAGATGAAAAACTGTTTTTT
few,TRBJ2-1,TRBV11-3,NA,CASKEGASSNEQFF,TGTGCCAGCAAGGAGGGGGCGTCTAGCAATGAGCAGTTCTTC
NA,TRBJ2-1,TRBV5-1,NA,CASRFRTANNEQFF,TGCGCCAGCAGATTTAGGACAGCCAACAATGAGCAGTTCTTC
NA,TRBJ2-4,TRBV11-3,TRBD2,CASSLGEGSPKNIQYF,TGTGCCAGCAGCTTAGGGGAGGGCAGCCCCAAAAACATTCAGTACTTC
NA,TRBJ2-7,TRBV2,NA,CASSEKAQSYEQYF,TGTGCCAGCAGTGAAAAGGCCCAATCCTACGAGCAGTACTTC
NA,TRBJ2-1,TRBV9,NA,CASSVAMRGGNNEQFF,TGTGCCAGCAGCGTAGCTATGAGGGGCGGAAACAATGAGCAGTTCTTC
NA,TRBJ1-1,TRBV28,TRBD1,CASSLRDRVGTEAFF,TGTGCCAGCAGTCTAAGAGACAGGGTCGGCACTGAAGCTTTCTTT
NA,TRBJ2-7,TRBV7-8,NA,CASSLGTDLRAYEQYF,TGTGCCAGCAGCTTAGGGACAGACCTGAGGGCCTACGAGCAGTACTTC
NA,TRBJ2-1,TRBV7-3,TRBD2,CASSPLSGLVDNEQFF,TGTGCCAGCAGCCCCTTGTCGGGACTAGTCGACAATGAGCAGTTCTTC
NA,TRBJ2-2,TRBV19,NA,CATSGRGGSNTGELFF,TGTGCCACCAGCGGTCGCGGGGGCTCGAACACCGGGGAGCTGTTTTTT
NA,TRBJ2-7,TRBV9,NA,CASSVARETYEQYF,TGTGCCAGCAGCGTAGCCCGGGAGACCTACGAGCAGTACTTC
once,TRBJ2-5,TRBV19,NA,CASSTQAVGGGTQYF,TGTGCCAGTAGTACACAAGCCGTCGGTGGTGGGACCCAGTACTTC
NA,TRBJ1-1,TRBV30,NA,CASSLSTEAFF,TGTGCCTCTTCCCTGAGCACTGAAGCTTTCTTT
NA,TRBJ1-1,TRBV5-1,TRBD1,CASRDRGKFEAFF,TGCGCCAGCCGGGACAGGGGCAAGTTTGAAGCTTTCTTT
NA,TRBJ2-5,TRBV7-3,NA,CASGQTRSETQYF,TGTGCCAGCGGCCAGACACGGTCGGAGACCCAGTACTTC
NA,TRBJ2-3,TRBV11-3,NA,CASSSGLNRDTQYF,TGTGCCAGCAGCTCGGGACTCAACAGGGATACGCAGTATTTT
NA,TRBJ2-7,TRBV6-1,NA,CASSEGAYEQYF,TGTGCCAGCAGTGAAGGCGCGTACGAGCAGTACTTC
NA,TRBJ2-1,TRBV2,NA,CASGGTGANEQFF,TGTGCCAGCGGGGGGACCGGGGCAAATGAGCAGTTCTTC
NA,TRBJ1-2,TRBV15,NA,CATSRDWALYTF,TGTGCCACCAGCAGAGATTGGGCCCTCTACACCTTC
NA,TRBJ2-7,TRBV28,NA,CASRDISYEQYF,TGTGCCAGCAGGGACATATCTTACGAGCAGTACTTC
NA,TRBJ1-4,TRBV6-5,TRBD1,CASSSGGEDEKLFF,TGTGCCAGCAGTTCAGGGGGGGAGGATGAAAAACTGTTTTTT
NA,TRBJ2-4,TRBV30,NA,CAWNVRAQNIQYF,TGTGCCTGGAACGTCAGGGCCCAAAACATTCAGTACTTC
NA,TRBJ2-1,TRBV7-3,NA,CASSRGGGSYNEQFF,TGTGCCAGCTCCCGGGGCGGAGGCTCCTACAATGAGCAGTTCTTC
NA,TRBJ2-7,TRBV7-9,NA,CASSLRTPYEQYF,TGTGCCAGCAGCCTAAGGACACCCTACGAGCAGTACTTC
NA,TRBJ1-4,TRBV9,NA,CASSVGGSNEKLFF,TGTGCCAGCAGCGTGGGTGGGTCTAATGAAAAACTGTTTTTT
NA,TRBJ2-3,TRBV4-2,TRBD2,CASSQDFTSVTDTQYF,TGTGCCAGCAGCCAAGATTTTACTAGCGTAACAGATACGCAGTATTTT
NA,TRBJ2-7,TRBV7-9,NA,CASSLKRHEQYF,TGTGCCAGCAGCTTAAAAAGGCACGAGCAGTACTTC